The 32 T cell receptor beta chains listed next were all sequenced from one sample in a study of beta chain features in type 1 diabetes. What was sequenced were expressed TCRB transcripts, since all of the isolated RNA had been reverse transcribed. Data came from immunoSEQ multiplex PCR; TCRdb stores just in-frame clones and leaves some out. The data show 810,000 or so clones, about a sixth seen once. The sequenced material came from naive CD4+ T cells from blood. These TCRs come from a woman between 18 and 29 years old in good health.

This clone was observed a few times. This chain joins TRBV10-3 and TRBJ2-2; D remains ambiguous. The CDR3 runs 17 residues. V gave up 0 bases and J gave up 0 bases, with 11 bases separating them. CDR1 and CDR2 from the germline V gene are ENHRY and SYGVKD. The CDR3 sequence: CAISESFDGANTGELFF. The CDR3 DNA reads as TGTGCCATCAGTGAGTCGTTCGACGGCGCGAACACCGGGGAGCTGTTTTTT.

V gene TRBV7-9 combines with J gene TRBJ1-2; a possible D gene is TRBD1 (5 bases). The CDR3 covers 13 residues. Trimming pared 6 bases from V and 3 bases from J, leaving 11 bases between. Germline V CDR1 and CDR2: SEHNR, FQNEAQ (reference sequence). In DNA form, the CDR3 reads TGTGCCAGCAGGTCGGACACATACTATGGCTACACCTTC. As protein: CASRSDTYYGYTF.

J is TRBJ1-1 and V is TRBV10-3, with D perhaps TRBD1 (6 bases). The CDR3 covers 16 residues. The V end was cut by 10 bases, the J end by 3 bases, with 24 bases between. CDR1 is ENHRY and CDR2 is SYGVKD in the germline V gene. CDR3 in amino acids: CATGARGTGADTEAFF. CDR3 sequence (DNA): TGTGCCACCGGAGCTAGGGGGACGGGGGCGGACACTGAAGCTTTCTTT.

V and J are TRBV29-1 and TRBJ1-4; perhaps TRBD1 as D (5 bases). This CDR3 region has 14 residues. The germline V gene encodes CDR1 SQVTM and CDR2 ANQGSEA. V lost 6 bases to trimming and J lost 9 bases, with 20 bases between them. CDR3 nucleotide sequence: TGCAGCGTGGCGAATTTGGGGACCAATAAAAAACTGTTTTTT. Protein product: CSVANLGTNKKLFF.

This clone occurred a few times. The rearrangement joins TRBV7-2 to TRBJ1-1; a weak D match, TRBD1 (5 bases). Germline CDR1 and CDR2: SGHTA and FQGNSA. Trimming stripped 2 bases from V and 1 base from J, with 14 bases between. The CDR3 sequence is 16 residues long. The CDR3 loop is CASSLFNPGRNTEAFF. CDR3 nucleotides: TGTGCCAGCAGCTTATTTAATCCAGGGAGGAACACTGAAGCTTTCTTT. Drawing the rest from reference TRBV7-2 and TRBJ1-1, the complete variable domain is GAGVSQSPSNKVTEKGKDVELRCDPISGHTALYWYRQSLGQGLEFLIYFQGNSAPDKSGLPSDRFSAERTGGSVSTLTIQRTQQEDSAVYLCASSLFNPGRNTEAFFGQGTRLTVV.

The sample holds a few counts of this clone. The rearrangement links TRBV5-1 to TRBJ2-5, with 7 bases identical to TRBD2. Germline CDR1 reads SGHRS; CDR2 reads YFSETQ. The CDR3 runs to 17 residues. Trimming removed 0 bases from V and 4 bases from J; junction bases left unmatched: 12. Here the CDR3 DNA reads TGCGCCAGCAGCTTGGCTTACGGCGGGAGAGGGTTAGAGACCCAGTACTTC. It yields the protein CASSLAYGGRGLETQYF.

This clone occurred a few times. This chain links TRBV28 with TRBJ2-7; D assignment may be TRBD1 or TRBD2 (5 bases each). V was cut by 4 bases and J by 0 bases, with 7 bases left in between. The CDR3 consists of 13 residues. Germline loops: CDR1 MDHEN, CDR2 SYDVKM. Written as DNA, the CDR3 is TGTGCCAGCAGTTCAGGGACCTCCTACGAGCAGTACTTC. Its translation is CASSSGTSYEQYF.

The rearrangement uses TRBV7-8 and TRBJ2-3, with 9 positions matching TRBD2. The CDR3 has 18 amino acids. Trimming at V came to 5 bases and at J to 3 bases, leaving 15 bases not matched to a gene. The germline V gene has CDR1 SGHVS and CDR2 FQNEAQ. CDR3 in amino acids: CASSPHRGGRAGTDTQYF. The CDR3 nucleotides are TGTGCCAGCAGCCCACACCGGGGCGGGAGGGCCGGTACAGATACGCAGTATTTT.

The DNA for the CDR3 is TGTGCCAGCAGTTTATGGGGGACAGTTTCCTACGAGCAGTACTTC. Its protein is CASSLWGTVSYEQYF. This chain uses TRBV28 with TRBJ2-7; 7 nucleotides agree with TRBD1. The CDR3 extends over 15 amino acids. CDR1 and CDR2 (germline): MDHEN, SYDVKM. Trimming cost V 0 bases and J 1 base; bases outside gene matches: 3.

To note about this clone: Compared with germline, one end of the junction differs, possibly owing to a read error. CDR3 nucleotides: TGTGCCAGCAGCTTACTTGGCCGGTACAATCTCGACTTC. The encoded protein is CASSLLGRYNLDF. The chain is built from TRBV11-2 and TRBJ2-7; D is undetermined. Germline-derived CDR1 and CDR2 are SGHAT and FQNNGV. The CDR3 is 13 residues long.

The CDR3 spells CASSPDRAREQYF. The CDR3 DNA reads TGTGCCAGCTCACCCGACAGGGCCCGGGAGCAGTACTTC. The J gene is TRBJ2-7, the V gene TRBV18, with 7 bases fitting TRBD1. V was pared by 3 bases and J by 7 bases, with 6 bases of the junction left unmatched. Looked up from germline, CDR1 is KGHSH and CDR2 is LQKENI. This CDR3 contains 13 residues.

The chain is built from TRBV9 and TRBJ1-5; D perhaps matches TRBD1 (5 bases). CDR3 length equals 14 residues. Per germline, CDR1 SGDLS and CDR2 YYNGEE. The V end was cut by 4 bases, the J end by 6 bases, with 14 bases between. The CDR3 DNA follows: TGTGCCAGCAGCACCACAGGTACCGGTCAGCCCCAGCATTTT. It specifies CASSTTGTGQPQHF.

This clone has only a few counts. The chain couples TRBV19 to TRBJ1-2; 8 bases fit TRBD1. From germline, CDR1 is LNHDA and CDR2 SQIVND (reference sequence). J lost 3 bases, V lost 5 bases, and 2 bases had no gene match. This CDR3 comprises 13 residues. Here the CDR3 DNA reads TGTGCCAGTAGTGGACAGGGAGACTATGGCTACACCTTC. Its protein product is CASSGQGDYGYTF.

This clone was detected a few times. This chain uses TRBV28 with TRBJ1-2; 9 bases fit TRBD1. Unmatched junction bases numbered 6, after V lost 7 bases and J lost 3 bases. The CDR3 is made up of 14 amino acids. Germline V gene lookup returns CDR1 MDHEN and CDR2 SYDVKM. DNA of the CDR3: TGTGCCAGCATCACGGGGACAGGGTACTATGGCTACACCTTC. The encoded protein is CASITGTGYYGYTF.

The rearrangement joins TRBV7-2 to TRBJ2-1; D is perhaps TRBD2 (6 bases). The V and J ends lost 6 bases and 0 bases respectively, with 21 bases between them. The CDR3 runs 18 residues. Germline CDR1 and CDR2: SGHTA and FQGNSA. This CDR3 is CASRRPSGSRDSYNEQFF. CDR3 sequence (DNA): TGTGCCAGCAGGCGCCCGAGCGGGTCGCGGGACTCCTACAATGAGCAGTTCTTC.

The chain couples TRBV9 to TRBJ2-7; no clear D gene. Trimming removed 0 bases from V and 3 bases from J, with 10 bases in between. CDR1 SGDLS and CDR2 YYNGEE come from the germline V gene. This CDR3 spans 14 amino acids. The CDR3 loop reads CASSVDPGFYEQYF. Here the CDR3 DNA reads TGTGCCAGCAGCGTAGACCCGGGCTTCTACGAGCAGTACTTC.

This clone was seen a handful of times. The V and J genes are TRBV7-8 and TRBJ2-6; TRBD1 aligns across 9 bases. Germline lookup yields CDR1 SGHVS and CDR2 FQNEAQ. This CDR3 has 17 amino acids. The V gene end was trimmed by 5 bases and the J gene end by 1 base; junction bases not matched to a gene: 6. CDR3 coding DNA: TGTGCCAGCAGCCCGGACAGGGGCGATTCTGGGGCCAACGTCCTGACTTTC. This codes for CASSPDRGDSGANVLTF.

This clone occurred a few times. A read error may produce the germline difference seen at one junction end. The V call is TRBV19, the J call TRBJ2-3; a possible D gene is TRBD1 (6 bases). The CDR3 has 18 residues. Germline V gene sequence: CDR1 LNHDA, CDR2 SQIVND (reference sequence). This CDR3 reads CASSTWHARGRGSGTQYF. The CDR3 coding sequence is TGTGCTAGTAGTACCTGGCACGCCCGGGGCAGGGGATCAGGTACGCAGTATTTT.

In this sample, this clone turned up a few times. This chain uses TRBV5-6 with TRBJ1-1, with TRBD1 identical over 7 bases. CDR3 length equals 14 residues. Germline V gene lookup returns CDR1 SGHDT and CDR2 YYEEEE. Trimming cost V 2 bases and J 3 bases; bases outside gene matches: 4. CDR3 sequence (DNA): TGTGCCAGCAGCTTTGACAGGGTGGACACTGAAGCTTTCTTT. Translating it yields CASSFDRVDTEAFF.

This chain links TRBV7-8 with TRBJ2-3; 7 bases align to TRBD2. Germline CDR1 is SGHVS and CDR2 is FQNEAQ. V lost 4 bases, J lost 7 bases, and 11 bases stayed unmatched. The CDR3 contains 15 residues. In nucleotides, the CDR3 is TGTGCCAGCAGCTCTGATCGGGGGGATCTGAATACGCAGTATTTT. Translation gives CASSSDRGDLNTQYF. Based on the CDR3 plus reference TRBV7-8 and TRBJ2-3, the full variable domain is GAGVSQSPRYKVAKRGQDVALRCDPISGHVSLFWYQQALGQGPEFLTYFQNEAQLDKSGLPSDRFFAERPEGSVSTLKIQRTQQEDSAVYLCASSSDRGDLNTQYFGPGTRLTVL.

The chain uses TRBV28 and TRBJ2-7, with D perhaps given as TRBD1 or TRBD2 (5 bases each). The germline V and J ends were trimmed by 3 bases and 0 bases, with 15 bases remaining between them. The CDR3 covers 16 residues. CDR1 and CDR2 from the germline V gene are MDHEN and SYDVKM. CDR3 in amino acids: CASSLTRGGRSYEQYF. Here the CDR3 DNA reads TGTGCCAGCAGTTTGACGAGGGGCGGCCGCTCCTACGAGCAGTACTTC.

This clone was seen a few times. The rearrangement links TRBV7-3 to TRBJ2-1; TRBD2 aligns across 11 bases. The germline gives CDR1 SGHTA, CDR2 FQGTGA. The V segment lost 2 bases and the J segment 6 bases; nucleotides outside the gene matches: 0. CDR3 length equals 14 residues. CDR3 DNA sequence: TGTGCCAGCAGCTTAGGGACTAGCGGCAATGAGCAGTTCTTC. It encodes CASSLGTSGNEQFF.

This chain's CDR3 is CASSLGQGRMDEQFF. In DNA, the CDR3 is TGTGCCAGCAGCTTAGGACAGGGGAGGATGGATGAGCAGTTCTTC. The chain is built from TRBV11-2 and TRBJ2-1; 8 bases are a match to TRBD1. In germline, CDR1 is SGHAT, CDR2 FQNNGV. The CDR3 length is 15 residues. J lost 8 bases, V lost 1 base, and 7 bases had no gene match.

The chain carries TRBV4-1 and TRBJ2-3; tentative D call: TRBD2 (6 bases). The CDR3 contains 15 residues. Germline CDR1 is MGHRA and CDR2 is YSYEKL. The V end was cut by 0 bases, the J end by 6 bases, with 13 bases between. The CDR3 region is CASSQEDTSRDTQYF. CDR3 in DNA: TGCGCCAGCAGCCAAGAAGATACTAGCAGGGATACGCAGTATTTT.

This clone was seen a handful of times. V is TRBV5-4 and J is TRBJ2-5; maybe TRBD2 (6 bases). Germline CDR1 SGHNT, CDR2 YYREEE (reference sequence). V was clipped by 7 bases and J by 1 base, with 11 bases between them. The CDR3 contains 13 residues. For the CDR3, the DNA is TGTGCCAGCCATCGGGAGCCCCAAGAGACCCAGTACTTC. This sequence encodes CASHREPQETQYF. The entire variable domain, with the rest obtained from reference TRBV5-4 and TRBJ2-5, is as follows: ETGVTQSPTHLIKTRGQQVTLRCSSQSGHNTVSWYQQALGQGPQFIFQYYREEENGRGNFPPRFSGLQFPNYSSELNVNALELDDSALYLCASHREPQETQYFGPGTRLLVL.

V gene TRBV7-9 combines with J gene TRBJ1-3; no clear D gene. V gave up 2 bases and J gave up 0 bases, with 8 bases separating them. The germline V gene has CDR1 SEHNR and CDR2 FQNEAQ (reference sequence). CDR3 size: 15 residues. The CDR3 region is CASSLTGYSGNTIYF. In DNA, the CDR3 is TGTGCCAGCAGCTTAACGGGTTACTCTGGAAACACCATATATTTT.

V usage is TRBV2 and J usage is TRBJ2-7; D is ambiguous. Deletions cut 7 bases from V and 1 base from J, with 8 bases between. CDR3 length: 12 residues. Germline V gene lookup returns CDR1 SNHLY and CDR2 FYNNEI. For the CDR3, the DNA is TGTGCCAGCACCAGTATGTCCTACGAGCAGTACTTC. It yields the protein CASTSMSYEQYF.

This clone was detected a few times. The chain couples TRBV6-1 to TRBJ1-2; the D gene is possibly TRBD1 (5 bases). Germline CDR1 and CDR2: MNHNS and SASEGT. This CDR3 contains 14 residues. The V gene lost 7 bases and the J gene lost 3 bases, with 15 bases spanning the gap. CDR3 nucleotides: TGTGCCAGCACCGTTCAGGGAATCGACTATGGCTACACCTTC. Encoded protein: CASTVQGIDYGYTF.

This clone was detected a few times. The CDR3 sequence is CASSPSGTIYF. The CDR3 bases are TGTGCCAGCAGCCCGTCGGGCACCATATATTTT. V is TRBV7-2 and J is TRBJ1-3, with D unresolved. The V end lost 5 bases, the J end lost 9 bases, and 8 bases lay between the germline ends. Germline values: CDR1 SGHTA, CDR2 FQGNSA. The CDR3 has 11 residues.

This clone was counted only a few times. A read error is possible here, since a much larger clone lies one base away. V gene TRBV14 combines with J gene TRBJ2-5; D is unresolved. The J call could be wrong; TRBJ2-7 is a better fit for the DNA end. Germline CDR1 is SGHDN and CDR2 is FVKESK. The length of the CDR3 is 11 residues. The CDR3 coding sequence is TGTGCCAGCAGCCAAGTCCACGAGCAGTACTTC. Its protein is CASSQVHEQYF.

The CDR3 DNA reads as TGTGCCAGCAGCTTGATTACTAGCGGGAGGTACAATGAGCAGTTCTTC. This sequence encodes CASSLITSGRYNEQFF. The V call is TRBV11-2, the J call TRBJ2-1; TRBD2 matches at 12 bases. Per the germline V gene, CDR1 is SGHAT and CDR2 is FQNNGV. With V trimmed by 3 bases and J by 4 bases, 4 bases remained unmatched. The CDR3 is made up of 16 amino acids.

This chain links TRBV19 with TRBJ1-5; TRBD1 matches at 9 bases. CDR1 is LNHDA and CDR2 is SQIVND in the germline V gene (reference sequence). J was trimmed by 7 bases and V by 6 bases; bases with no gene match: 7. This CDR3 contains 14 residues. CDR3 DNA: TGTGCCAGTAGGGGACAGGGAGAGGAACAGCCCCAGCATTTT. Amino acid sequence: CASRGQGEEQPQHF. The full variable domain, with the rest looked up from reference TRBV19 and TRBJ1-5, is DGGITQSPKYLFRKEGQNVTLSCEQNLNHDAMYWYRQDPGQGLRLIYYSQIVNDFQKGDIAEGYSVSREKKESFPLTVTSAQKNPTAFYLCASRGQGEEQPQHFGDGTRLSIL.